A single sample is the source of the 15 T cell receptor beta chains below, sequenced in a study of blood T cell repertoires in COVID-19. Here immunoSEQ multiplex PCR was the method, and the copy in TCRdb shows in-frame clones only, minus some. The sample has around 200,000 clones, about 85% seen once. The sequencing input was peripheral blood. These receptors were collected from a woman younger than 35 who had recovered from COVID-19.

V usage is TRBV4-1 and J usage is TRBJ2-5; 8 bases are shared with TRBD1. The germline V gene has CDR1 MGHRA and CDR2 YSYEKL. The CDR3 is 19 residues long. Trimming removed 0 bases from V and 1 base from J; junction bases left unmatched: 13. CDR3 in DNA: TGCGCCAGCAGCCAAGAGTCACAGGGGGTTTTTTCCCGCCAAGAGACCCAGTACTTC. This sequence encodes CASSQESQGVFSRQETQYF.

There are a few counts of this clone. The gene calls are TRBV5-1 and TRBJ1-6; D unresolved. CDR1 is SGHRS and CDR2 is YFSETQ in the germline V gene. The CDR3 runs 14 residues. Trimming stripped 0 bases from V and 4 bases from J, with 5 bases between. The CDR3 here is CASSLELYNSPLHF. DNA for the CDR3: TGCGCCAGCAGCTTGGAGCTGTATAATTCACCCCTCCACTTT.

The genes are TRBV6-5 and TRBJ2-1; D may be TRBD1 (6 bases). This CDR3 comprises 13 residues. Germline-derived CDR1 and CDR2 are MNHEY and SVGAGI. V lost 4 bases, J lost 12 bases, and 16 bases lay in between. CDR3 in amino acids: CASSLQGYPGQFF. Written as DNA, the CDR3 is TGTGCCAGCAGTTTACAGGGATACCCTGGGCAGTTCTTC.

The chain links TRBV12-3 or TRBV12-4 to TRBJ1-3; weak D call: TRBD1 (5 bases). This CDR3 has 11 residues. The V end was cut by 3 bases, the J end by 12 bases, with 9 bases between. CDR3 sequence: CASSFTGNIYF. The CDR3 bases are TGTGCCAGCAGTTTCACAGGCAACATATATTTT.

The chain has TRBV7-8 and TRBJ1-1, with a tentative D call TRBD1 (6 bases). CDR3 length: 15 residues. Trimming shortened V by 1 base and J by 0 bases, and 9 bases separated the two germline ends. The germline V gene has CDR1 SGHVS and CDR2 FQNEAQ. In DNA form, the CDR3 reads TGTGCCAGCAGCTTAGTAAGGGGGATGAACACTGAAGCTTTCTTT. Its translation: CASSLVRGMNTEAFF.

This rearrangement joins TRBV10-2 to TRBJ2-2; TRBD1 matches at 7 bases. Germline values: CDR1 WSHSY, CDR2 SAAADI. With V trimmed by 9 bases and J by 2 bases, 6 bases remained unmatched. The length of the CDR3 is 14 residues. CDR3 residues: CASGTVLNTGELFF. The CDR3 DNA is TGCGCCAGTGGGACAGTCCTCAACACCGGGGAGCTGTTTTTT.

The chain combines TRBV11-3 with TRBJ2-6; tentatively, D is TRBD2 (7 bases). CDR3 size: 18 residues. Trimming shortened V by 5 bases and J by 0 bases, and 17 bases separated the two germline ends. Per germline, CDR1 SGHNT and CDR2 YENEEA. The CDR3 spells CASSGETGGLSGANVLTF. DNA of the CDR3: TGTGCCAGCAGCGGCGAGACGGGGGGCCTCTCTGGGGCCAACGTCCTGACTTTC.

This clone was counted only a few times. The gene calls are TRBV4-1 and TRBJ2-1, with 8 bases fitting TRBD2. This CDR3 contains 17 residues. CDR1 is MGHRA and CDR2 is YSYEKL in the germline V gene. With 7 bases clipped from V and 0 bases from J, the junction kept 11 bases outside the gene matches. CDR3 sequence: CASKKESSGSSYNEQFF. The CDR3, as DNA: TGCGCCAGCAAAAAAGAGTCCAGCGGGAGCTCCTACAATGAGCAGTTCTTC.

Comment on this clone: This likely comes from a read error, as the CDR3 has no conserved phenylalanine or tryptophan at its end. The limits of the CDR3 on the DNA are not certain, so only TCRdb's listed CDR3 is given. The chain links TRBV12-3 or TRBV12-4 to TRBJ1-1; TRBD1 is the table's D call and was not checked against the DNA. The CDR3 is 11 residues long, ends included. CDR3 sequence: CASSLGEGQVV.

The CDR3, as DNA: TGTGCCAGCAGCTCCTCCTACTCAGATACGCAGTATTTT. Translating it yields CASSSSYSDTQYF. This sequence joins TRBV11-2 and TRBJ2-3, with no clear D. V was cut by 4 bases and J by 4 bases, with 9 bases left in between. The CDR3 runs 13 residues. Germline V gene lookup returns CDR1 SGHAT and CDR2 FQNNGV.

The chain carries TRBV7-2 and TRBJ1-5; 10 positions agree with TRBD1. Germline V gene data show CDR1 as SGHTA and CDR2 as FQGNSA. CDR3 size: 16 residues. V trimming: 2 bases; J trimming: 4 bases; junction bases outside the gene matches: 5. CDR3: CASSLYRGQGNQPQHF. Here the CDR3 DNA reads TGTGCCAGCAGCTTATACCGGGGACAGGGGAATCAGCCCCAGCATTTT.

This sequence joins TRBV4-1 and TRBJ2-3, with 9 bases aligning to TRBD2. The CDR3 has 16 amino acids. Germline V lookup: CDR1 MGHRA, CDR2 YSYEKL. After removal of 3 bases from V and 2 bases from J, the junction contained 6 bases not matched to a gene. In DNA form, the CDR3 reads TGCGCCAGCAGCCACCCGACTAGCGGATACACAGATACGCAGTATTTT. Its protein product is CASSHPTSGYTDTQYF.

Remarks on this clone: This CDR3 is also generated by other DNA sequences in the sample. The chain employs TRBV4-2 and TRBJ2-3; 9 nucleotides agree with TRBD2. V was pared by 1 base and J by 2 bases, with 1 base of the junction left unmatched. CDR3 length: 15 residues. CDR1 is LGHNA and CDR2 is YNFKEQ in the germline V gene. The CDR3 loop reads CASSQASGTTDTQYF. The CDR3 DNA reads TGTGCCAGCAGCCAAGCTAGCGGGACCACAGATACGCAGTATTTT.

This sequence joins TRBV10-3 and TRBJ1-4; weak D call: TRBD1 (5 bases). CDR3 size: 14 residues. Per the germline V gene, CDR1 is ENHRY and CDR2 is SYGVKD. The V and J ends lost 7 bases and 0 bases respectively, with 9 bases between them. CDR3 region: CAINRSATNEKLFF. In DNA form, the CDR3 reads TGTGCCATCAACAGGAGTGCAACTAATGAAAAACTGTTTTTT.

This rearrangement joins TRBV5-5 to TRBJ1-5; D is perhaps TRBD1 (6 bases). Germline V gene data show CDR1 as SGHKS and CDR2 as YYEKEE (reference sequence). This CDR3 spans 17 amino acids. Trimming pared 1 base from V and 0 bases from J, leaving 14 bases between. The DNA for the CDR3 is TGTGCCAGCAGCTTGAGTCTTGGGGGCTATAGCAATCAGCCCCAGCATTTT. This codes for CASSLSLGGYSNQPQHF.